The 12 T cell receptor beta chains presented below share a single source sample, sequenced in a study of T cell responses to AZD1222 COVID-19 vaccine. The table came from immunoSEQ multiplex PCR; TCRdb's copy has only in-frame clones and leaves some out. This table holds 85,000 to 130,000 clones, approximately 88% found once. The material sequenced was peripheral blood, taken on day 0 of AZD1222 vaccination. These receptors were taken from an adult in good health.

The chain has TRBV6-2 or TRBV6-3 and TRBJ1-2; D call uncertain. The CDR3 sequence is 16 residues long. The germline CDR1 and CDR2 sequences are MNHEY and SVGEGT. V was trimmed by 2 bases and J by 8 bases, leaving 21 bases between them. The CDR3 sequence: CASSYAVYMRAKGYTF. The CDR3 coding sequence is TGTGCCAGCAGTTACGCGGTATATATGAGGGCGAAAGGCTACACCTTC.

The DNA of the CDR3 is TGTGCCAGCAGCTTGGAGGGGGCGAGAAATCAGCCCCAGCATTTT. The encoded protein is CASSLEGARNQPQHF. The chain uses TRBV5-5 and TRBJ1-5; 7 bases match TRBD1. Per the germline V gene, CDR1 is SGHKS and CDR2 is YYEKEE (reference sequence). V lost 0 bases to trimming and J lost 4 bases; unmatched junction nucleotides: 4. This CDR3 contains 15 residues.

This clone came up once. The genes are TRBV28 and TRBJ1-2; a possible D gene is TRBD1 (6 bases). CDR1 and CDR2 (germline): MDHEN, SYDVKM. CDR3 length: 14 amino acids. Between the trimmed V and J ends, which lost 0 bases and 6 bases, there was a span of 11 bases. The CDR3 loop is CASSLCGGPDGYTF. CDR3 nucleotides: TGTGCCAGCAGTTTATGCGGGGGCCCGGATGGCTACACCTTC.

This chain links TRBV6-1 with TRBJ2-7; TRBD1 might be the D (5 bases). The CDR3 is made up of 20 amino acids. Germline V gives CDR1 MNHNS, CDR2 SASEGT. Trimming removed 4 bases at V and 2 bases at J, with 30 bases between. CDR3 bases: TGTGCCAGCAGTGTACCACCCCCCCCAACAGCGACAGTCATGGCCTACGAGCAGTACTTC. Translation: CASSVPPPPTATVMAYEQYF.

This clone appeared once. The CDR3 region is CASTFRPGLWGAKNIQYF. CDR3 bases: TGTGCCAGCACGTTCCGTCCCGGCCTCTGGGGGGCCAAAAACATTCAGTACTTC. The chain recombines TRBV7-9 with TRBJ2-4, with D perhaps assigned TRBD1 or TRBD2 (5 bases each). Looked up from germline, CDR1 is SEHNR and CDR2 is FQNEAQ (reference sequence). V gave up 7 bases and J gave up 1 base, with 23 bases separating them. The CDR3 runs to 18 residues.

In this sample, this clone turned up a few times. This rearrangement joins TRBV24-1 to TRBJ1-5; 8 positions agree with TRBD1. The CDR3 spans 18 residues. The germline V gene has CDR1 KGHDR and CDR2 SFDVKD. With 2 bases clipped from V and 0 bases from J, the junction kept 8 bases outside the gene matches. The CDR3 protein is CATSDSSVTGDSNQPQHF. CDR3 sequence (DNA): TGTGCCACCAGTGATTCCTCTGTGACAGGGGATAGCAATCAGCCCCAGCATTTT.

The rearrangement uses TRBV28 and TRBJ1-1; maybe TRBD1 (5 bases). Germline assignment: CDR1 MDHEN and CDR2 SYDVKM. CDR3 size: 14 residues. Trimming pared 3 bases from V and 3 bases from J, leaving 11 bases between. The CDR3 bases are TGTGCCAGCAGTTTTGGCAGGGTTTACACTGAAGCTTTCTTT. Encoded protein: CASSFGRVYTEAFF.

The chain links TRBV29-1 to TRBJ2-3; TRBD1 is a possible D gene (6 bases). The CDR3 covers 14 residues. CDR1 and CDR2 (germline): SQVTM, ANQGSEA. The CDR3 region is CAANRRGLVDTQYF. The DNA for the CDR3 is TGCGCAGCGAACCGCAGGGGCCTTGTGGATACGCAGTATTTT.

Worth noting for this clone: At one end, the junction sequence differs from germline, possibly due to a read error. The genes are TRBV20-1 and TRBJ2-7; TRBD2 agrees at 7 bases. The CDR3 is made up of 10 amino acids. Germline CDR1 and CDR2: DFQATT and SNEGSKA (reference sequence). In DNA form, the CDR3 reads TGCAGTACTAGCGTGCACGAGCAGTACTTC. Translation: CSTSVHEQYF.

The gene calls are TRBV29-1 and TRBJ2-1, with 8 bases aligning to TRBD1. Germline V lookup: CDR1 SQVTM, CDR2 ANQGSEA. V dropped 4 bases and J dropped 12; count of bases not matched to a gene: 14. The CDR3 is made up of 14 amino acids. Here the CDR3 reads CSVVATGDSRWQFF. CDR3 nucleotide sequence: TGCAGCGTTGTTGCGACAGGGGATTCGCGGTGGCAGTTCTTC.

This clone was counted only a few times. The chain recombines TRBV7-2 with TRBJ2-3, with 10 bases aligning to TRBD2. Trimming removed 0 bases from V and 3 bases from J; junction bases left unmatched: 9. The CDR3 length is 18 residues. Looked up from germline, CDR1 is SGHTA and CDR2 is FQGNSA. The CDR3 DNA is TGTGCCAGCAGCTTAGCGGCGTCTAGCGGGGGCAGTACAGATACGCAGTATTTT. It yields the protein CASSLAASSGGSTDTQYF.

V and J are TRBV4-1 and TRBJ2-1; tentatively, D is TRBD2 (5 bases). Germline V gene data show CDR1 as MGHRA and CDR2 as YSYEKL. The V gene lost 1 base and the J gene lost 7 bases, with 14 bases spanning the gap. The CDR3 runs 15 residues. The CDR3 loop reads CASSQALTTLNEQFF. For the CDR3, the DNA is TGCGCCAGCAGCCAAGCCCTGACTACATTGAATGAGCAGTTCTTC.